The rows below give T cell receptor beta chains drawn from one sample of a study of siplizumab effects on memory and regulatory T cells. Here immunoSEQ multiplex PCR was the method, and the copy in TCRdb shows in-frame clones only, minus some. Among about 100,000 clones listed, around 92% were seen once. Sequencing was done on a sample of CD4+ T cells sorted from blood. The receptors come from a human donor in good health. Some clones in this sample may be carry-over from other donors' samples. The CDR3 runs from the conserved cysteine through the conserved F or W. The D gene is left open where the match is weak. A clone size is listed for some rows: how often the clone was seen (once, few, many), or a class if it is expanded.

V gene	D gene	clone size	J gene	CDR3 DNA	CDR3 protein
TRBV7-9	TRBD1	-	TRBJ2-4	TGTGCCAGCAGCTTAGATCAGGGGGCTGGGGCCAAAAACATTCAGTACTTC	CASSLDQGAGAKNIQYF
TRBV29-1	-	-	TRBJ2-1	TGCAGCGTTGAATCTGGGTCCTACAATGAGCAGTTCTTC	CSVESGSYNEQFF
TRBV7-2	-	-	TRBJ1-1	TGTGCCAGCAGCTTAGGGCGGACAGCCCGGCGGGCTTTCTTT	CASSLGRTARRAFF
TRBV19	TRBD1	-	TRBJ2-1	TGTGCCAGTAGTACGGCTGACAGGGGGCGCCGACATGAGCAGTTCTTC	CASSTADRGRRHEQFF
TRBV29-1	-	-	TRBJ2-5	TGCAGCGTTGAGCCGGGACGGTTACAAGAGACCCAGTACTTC	CSVEPGRLQETQYF
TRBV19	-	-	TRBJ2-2	TGTGGAGCCGGACAATCGAACACCGGGGAGCTGTTTTTT	CGAGQSNTGELFF
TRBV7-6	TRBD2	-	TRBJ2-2	TGTGCCAGCAGCTTCTTTCCTAGCGGGAACACCGGGGAGCTGTTTTTT	CASSFFPSGNTGELFF
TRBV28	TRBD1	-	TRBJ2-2	TGTGCCAGCAGAACAGGGGAGCCCGGGGAGCTGTTTTTT	CASRTGEPGELFF
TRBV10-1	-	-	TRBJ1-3	TGCGCCAGCAGCCGAGTTCTGGGGTCTGGAAACACCATATATTTT	CASSRVLGSGNTIYF
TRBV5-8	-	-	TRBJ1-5	TGTGCCAGCAGCTTGGGGTCGGGAAATCAGCCCCAGCATTTT	CASSLGSGNQPQHF
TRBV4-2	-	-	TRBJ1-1	TGTGCCAGCAGACAGGGAAATCGAGACACTGAAGCTTTCTTT	CASRQGNRDTEAFF
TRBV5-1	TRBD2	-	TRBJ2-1	TGCGCCAGCAGCCCACCGACTAGCGGGAGTCTGAATGAGCAGTTCTTC	CASSPPTSGSLNEQFF
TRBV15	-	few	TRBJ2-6	TGTGCCACCACAGCAGAGGGACTCTCTGGGGCCAACGTCCTGACTTTC	CATTAEGLSGANVLTF
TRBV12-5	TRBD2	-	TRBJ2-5	TGTGCTAGTGGTTTGGGGCCGGGACTAGGGGTGGAGACCCAGTACTTC	CASGLGPGLGVETQYF
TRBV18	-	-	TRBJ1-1	TGTGCCAGCTCACCAAGGATGAACACTGAAGCTTTCTTT	CASSPRMNTEAFF
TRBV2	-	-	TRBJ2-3	TGTGCCAGCAGTGATAATACGCAGTATTTT	CASSDNTQYF
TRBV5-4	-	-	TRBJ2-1	TGTGCCAGCAGCCCGGACCCCTCCTACAATGAGCAGTTCTTC	CASSPDPSYNEQFF
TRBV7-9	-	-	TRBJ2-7	TGTGCCAGCAGCTTGCAGGGTTACGAGCAGTACTTC	CASSLQGYEQYF
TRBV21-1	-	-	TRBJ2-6	TGTGCCATGCCCCCGACAGGGGGCGGCCTCTCTGGGGCCAACGTCCTGACTTTC	CAMPPTGGGLSGANVLTF
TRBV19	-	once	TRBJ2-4	TGTGCCAGTAGTATAGAACGGACACTATCAAACATTCAGTACTTC	CASSIERTLSNIQYF
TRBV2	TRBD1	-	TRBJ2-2	TGTGCCAGCAGTGAACGGACAGGGCAAACCGGGGAGCTGTTTTTT	CASSERTGQTGELFF
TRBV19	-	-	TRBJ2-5	TGTGCCAGTAGTTTACGCGAGGGGCTGCAAGAGACCCAGTACTTC	CASSLREGLQETQYF
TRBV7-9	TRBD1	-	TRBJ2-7	TGTGCCAGCAGCGAAGGACAGGGGGGTCTCGAGCAGTACTTC	CASSEGQGGLEQYF
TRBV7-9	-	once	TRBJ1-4	TGTGCCAGCAGCCCGTCAACAGGTTTAAGGGAAAAACTGTTTTTT	CASSPSTGLREKLFF
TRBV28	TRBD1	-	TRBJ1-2	TGTGCCAGCAGTTTAGGACAGGGGTTCGCTGGCTACACCTTC	CASSLGQGFAGYTF
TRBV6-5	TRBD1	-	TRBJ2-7	TGTGCCAGCAGTTGGGACAGGGGGCGTTCCTACGAGCAGTACTTC	CASSWDRGRSYEQYF
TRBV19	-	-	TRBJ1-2	TGTGCCAGTAGTATGGGGACGGTCTCCAATGGCTACACCTTC	CASSMGTVSNGYTF
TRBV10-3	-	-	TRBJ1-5	TGTGCCATCAGTGGAGGGGACAATCAGCCCCAGCATTTT	CAISGGDNQPQHF
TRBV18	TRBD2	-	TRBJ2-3	TGTGCCAGCTCACCCACCGGTCTAGCGGGGACGAATACGCAGTATTTT	CASSPTGLAGTNTQYF
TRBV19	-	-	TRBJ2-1	TGTGCCAGTAGTATATCACGGAACAATGAGCAGTTCTTC	CASSISRNNEQFF
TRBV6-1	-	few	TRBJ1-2	TGTGCCAGCAGTGAAGCTCCCACAGGGACGAGGCTAGGCGGCTACACCTTC	CASSEAPTGTRLGGYTF
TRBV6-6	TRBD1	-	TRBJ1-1	TGTGCCAGCAGACTGGGACAGGTTAACACTGAAGCTTTCTTT	CASRLGQVNTEAFF